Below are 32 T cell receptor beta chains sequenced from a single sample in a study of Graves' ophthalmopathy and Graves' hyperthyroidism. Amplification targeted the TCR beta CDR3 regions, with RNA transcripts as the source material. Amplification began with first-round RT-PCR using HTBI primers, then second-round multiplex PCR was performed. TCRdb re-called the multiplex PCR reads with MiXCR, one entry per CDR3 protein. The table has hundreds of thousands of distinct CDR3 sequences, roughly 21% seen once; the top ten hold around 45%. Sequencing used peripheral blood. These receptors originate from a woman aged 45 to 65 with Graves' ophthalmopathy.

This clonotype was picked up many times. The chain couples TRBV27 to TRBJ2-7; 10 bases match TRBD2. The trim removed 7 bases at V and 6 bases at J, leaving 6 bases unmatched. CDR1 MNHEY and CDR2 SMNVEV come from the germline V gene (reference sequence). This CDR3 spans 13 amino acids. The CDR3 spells CASTGGLASEQYF. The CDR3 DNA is TGTGCCAGCACTGGGGGACTAGCGTCCGAGCAGTACTTC.

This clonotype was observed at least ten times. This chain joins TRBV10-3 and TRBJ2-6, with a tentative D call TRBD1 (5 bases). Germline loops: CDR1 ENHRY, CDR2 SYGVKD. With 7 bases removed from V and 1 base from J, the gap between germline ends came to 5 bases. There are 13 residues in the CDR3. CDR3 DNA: TGTGCCATCACAGGGTCTGGGGCCAACGTCCTGACTTTC. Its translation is CAITGSGANVLTF.

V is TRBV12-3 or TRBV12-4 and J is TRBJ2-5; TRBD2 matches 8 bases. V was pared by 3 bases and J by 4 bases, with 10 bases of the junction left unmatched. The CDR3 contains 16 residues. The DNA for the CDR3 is TGTGCCAGCAGTTTTCCCCGGCGGGAGGTACGAGAGACCCAGTACTTC. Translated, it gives CASSFPRREVRETQYF.

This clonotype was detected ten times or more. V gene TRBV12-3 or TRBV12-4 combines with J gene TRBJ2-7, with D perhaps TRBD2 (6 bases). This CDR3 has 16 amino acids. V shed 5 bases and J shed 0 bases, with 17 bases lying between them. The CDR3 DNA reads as TGTGCCAGCAGTCCGTCGTCGGGAGAGACCTCCTACGAGCAGTACTTC. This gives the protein CASSPSSGETSYEQYF.

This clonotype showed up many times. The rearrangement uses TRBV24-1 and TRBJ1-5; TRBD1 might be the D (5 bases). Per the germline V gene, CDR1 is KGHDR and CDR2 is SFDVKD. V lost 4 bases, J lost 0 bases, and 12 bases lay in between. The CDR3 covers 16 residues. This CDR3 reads CATSDRGGTSNQPQHF. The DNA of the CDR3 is TGTGCCACCAGTGACCGGGGAGGGACTAGCAATCAGCCCCAGCATTTT.

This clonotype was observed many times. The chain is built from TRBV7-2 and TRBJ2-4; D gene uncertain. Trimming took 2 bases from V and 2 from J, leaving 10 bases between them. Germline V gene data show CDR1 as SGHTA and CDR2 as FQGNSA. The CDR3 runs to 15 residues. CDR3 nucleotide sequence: TGTGCCAGCAGCTTAAGTCACGGACCCAAAAACATTCAGTACTTC. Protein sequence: CASSLSHGPKNIQYF.

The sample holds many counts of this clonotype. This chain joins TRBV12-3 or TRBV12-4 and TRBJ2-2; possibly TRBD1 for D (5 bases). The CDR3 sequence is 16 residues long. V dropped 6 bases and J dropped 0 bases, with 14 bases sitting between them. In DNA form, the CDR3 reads TGTGCCAGCAGCAGAGTGACAGCTACGAACACCGGGGAGCTGTTTTTT. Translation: CASSRVTATNTGELFF.

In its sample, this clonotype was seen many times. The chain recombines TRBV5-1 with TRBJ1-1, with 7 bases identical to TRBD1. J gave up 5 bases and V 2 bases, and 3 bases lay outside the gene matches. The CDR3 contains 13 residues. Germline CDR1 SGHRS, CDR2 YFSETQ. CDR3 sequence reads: CASSFVTGTEAFF. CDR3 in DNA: TGCGCCAGCAGCTTCGTGACAGGGACTGAAGCTTTCTTT. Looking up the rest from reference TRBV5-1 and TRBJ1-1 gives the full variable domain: KAGVTQTPRYLIKTRGQQVTLSCSPISGHRSVSWYQQTPGQGLQFLFEYFSETQRNKGNFPGRFSGRQFSNSRSEMNVSTLELGDSALYLCASSFVTGTEAFFGQGTRLTVV.

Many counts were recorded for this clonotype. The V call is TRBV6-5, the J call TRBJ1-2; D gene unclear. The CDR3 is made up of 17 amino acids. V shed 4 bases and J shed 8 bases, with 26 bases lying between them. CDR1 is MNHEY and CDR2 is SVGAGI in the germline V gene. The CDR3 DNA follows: TGTGCCAGCAGTTCTCTTGTCCTCCCTTTATCCCAGGACGGCTACACCTTC. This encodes CASSSLVLPLSQDGYTF.

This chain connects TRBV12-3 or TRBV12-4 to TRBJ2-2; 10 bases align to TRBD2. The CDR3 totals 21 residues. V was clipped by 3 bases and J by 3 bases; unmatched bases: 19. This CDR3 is CASSFWGVSVAGGRDTGELFF. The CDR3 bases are TGTGCCAGCAGTTTCTGGGGTGTTTCGGTAGCGGGAGGAAGGGACACCGGGGAGCTGTTTTTT.

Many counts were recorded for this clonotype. Here the CDR3 DNA reads TGTGCCAGTAGTATAGACGTGAGCACTGAAGCTTTCTTT. It codes for CASSIDVSTEAFF. This chain links TRBV19 with TRBJ1-1; D remains unclear. Trimming left V 0 bases short and J 4 bases short, with 6 bases between. CDR1 LNHDA and CDR2 SQIVND come from the germline V gene (reference sequence). The CDR3 is 13 amino acids.

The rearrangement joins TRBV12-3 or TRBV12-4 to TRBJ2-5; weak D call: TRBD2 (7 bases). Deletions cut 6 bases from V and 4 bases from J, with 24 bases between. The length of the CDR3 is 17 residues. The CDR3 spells CASSPRGAGPGRETQYF. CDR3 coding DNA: TGTGCCAGCAGCCCCCGGGGGGCGGGCCCCGGGCGAGAGACCCAGTACTTC.

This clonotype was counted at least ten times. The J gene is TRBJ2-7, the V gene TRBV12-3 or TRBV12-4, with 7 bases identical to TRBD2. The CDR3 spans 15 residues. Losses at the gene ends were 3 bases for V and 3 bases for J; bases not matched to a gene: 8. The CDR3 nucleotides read TGTGCCAGCAGTTTCCCCGGGGAGGGGCGCTACGAGCAGTACTTC. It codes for CASSFPGEGRYEQYF.

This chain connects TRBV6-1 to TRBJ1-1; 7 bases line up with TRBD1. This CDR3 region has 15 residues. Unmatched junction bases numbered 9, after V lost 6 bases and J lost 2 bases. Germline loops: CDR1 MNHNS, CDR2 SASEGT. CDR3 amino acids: CASSNPDRQNTEAFF. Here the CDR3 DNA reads TGTGCCAGCAGCAATCCGGACAGGCAAAACACTGAAGCTTTCTTT.

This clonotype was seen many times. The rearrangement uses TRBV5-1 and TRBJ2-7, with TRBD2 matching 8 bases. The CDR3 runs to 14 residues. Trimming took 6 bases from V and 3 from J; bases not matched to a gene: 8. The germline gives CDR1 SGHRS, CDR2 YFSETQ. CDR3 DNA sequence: TGCGCCAGCAACCGGGAGGGTCAAAGCTACGAGCAGTACTTC. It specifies CASNREGQSYEQYF.

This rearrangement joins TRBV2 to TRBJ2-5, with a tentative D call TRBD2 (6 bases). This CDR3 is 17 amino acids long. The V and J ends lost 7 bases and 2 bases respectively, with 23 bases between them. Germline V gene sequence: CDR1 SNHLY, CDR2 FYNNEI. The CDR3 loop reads CASTGGPGTANQETQYF. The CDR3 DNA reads TGTGCCAGCACCGGGGGACCTGGGACTGCAAATCAAGAGACCCAGTACTTC.

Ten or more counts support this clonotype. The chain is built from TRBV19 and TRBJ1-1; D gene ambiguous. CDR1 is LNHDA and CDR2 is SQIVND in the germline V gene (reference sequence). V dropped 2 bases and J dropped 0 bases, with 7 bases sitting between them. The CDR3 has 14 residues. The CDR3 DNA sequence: TGTGCCAGTAGTATACAGAACATGAACACTGAAGCTTTCTTT. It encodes CASSIQNMNTEAFF.

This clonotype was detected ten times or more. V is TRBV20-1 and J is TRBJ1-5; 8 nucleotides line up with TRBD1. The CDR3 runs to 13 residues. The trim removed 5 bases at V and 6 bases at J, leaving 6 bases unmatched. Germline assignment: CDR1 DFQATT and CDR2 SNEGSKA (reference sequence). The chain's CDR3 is CSASRGQGQPQHF. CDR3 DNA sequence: TGCAGTGCTTCCAGGGGGCAGGGTCAGCCCCAGCATTTT.

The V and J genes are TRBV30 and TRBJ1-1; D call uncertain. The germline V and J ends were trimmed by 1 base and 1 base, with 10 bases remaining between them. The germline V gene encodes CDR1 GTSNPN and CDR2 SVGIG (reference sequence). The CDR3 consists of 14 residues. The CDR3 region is CAWSGLARNTEAFF. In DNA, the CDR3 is TGTGCCTGGAGTGGACTCGCCAGGAACACTGAAGCTTTCTTT.

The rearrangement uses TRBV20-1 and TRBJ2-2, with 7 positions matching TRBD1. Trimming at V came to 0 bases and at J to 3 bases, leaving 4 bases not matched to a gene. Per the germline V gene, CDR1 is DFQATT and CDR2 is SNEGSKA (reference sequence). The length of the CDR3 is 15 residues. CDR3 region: CSARDIDRDTGELFF. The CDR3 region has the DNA TGCAGTGCTAGAGATATCGACAGGGACACCGGGGAGCTGTTTTTT.

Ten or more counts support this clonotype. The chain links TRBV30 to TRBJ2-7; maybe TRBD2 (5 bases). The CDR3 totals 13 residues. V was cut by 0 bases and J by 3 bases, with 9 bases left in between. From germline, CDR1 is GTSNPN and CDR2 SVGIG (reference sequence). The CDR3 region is CAWSVAVDYEQYF. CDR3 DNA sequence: TGTGCCTGGAGTGTAGCGGTAGACTACGAGCAGTACTTC.

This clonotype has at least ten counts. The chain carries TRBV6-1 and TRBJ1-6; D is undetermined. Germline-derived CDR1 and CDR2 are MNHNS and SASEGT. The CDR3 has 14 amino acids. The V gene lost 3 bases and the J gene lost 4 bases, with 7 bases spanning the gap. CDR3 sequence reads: CASSEGHYNSPLHF. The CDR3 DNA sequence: TGTGCCAGCAGTGAGGGTCATTATAATTCACCCCTCCACTTT.

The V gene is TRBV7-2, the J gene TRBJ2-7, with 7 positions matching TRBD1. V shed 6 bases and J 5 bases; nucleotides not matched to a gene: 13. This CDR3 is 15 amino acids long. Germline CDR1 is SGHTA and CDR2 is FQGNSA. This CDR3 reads CASRATGAGANEQYF. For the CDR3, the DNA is TGTGCCAGCAGGGCAACAGGGGCAGGGGCCAACGAGCAGTACTTC.

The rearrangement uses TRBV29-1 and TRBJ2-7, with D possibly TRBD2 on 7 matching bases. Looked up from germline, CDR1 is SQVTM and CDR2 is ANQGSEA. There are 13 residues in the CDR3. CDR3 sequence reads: CRRGQCLSYEQYF. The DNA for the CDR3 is TGCAGGCGGGGGCAGTGCCTTTCCTACGAGCAGTACTTC.

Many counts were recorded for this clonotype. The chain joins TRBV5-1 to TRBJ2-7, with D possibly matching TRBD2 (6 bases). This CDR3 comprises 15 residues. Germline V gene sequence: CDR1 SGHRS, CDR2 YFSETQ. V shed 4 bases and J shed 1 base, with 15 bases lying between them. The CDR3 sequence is CASSPEGTRSYEQYF. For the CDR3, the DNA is TGCGCCAGCAGCCCGGAGGGCACAAGATCCTACGAGCAGTACTTC.

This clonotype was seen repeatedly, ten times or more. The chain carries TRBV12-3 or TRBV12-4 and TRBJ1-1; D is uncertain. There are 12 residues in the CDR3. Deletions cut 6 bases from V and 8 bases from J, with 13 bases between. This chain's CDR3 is CASRSNGREAFF. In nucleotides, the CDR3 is TGTGCCAGCAGATCCAACGGACGGGAAGCTTTCTTT.

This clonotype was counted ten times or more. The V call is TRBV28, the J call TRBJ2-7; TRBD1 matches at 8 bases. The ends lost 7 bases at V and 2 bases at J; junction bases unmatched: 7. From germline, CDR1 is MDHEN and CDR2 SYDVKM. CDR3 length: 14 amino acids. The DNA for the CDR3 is TGTGCCAGCAACAGGGGGGCGGCTACCTACGAGCAGTACTTC. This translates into CASNRGAATYEQYF.

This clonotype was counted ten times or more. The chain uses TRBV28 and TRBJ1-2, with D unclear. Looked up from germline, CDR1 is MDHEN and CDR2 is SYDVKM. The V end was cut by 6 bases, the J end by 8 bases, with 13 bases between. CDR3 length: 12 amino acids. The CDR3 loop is CASSPTSWGYTF. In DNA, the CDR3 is TGTGCCAGCAGCCCCACCTCTTGGGGCTACACCTTC.

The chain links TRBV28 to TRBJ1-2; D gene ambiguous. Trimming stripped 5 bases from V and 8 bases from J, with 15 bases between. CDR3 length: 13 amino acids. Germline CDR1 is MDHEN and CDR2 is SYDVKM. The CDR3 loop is CASSRPSGNGYTF. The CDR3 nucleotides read TGTGCCAGCAGTCGCCCATCGGGTAACGGCTACACCTTC.

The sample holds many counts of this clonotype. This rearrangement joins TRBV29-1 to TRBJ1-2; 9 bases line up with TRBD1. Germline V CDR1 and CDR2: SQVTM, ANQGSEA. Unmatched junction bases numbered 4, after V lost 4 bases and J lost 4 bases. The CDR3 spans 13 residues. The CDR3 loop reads CSVATGGSYGYTF. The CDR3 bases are TGCAGCGTTGCTACAGGGGGCAGCTATGGCTACACCTTC.

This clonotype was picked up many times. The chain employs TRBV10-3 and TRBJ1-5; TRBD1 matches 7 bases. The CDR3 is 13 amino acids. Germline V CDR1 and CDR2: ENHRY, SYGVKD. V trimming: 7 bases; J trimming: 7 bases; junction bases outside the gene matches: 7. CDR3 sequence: CAITDRVGQPQHF. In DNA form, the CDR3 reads TGTGCCATCACAGACAGGGTGGGCCAGCCCCAGCATTTT.

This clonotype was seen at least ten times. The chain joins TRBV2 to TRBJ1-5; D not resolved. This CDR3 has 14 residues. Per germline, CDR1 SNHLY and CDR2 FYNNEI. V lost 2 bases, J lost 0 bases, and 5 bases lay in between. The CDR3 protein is CASSEQYSNQPQHF. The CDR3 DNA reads TGTGCCAGCAGTGAACAGTATAGCAATCAGCCCCAGCATTTT.